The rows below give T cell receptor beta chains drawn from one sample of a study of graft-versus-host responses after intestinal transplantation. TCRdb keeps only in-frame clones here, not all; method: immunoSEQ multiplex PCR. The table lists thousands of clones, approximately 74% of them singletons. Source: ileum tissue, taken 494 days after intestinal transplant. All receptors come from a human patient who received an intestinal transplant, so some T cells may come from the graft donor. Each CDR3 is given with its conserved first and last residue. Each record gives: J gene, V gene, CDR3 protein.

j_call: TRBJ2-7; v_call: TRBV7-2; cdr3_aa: CASSLESWASLEQYF
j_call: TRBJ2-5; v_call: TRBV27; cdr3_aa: CASRTSGRETQYF
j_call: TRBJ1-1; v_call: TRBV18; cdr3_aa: CASSPAENTEAFF
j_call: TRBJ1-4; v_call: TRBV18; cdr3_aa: CASSLRLENEKLFF
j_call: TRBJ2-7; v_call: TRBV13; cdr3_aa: CASSLKGTGAGEQYF
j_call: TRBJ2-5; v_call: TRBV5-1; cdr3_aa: CASSLAGGQSQETQYF
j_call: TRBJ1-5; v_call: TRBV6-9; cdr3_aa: CASSYKSDQPQHF
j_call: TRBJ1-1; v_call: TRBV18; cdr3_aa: CASSPQYVNTEAFF
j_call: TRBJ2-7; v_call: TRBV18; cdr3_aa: CASSTRGAEAYEQYF
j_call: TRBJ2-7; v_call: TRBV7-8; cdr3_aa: CASSSLLGDEQYF
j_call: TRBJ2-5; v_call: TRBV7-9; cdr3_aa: CASSLGNRLAGERQETQYF
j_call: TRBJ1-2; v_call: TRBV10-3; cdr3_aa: CASSLTINYGYTF
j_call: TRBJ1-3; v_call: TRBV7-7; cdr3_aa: CASSLGPSSGNTIYF
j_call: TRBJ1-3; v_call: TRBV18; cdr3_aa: CASSTDRASISGNTIYF
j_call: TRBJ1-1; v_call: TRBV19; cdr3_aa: CASSMGGYTEAFF
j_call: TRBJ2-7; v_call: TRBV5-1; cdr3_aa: CASTSGSSYEQYF
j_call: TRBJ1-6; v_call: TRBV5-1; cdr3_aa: CASSFGQSYSPLHF
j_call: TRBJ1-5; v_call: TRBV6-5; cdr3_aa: CASRVDSNQPQHF
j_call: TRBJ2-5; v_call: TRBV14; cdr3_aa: CASSQRTGGWETQYF
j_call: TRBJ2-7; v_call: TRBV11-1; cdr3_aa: CASSQELAGVHEQYF
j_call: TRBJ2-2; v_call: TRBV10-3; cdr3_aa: CAISGGVLDTGELFF
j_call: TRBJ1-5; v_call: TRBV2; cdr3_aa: CASSEVMGSGNQPQHF
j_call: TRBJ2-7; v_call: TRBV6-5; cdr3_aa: CASCMTGGHEQYF
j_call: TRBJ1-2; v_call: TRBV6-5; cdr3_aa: CASSYRQFNYGYTF
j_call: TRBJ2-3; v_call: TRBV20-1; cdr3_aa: CSASTDTQYF
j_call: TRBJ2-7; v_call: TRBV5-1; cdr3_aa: CASSLGRYEQYF
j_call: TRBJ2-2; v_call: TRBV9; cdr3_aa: CASSEQRVNTGELFF
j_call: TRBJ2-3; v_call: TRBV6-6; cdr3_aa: CASSRVTGGTDTQYF
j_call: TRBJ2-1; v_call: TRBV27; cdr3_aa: CASSPRGRGSSYNEQFF
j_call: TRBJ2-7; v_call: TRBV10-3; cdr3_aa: CAIMDTVYEQYF
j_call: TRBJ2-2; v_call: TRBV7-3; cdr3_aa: CASSQDGNTGELFF
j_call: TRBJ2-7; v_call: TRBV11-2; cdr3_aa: CASSLDVYEQYF
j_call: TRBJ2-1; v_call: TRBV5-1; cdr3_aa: CASSFEPSGRNEQFF
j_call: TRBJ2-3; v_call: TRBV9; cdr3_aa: CASSVTGTATSTDTQYF
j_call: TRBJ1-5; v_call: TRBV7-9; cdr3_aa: CASSLALSGGGNQPQHF
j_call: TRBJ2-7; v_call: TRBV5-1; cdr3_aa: CASSDSGTGGDEQYF
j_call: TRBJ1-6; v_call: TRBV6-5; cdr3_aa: CASSYKGVNNSPLHF
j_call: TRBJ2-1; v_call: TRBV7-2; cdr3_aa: CASSLWAGLYNEQFF
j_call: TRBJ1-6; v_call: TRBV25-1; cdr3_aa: CASSDSRGSSYNSPLHF
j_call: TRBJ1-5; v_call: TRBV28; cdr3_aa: CASSFAVGPQHF
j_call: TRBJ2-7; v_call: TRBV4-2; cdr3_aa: CASSQGIAGVYEQYF
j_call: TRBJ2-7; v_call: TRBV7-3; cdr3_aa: CASSQGGNLPHEQYF
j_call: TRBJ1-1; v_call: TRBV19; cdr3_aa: CASSIGGNEAFF
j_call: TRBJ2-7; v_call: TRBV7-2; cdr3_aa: CASSLGGRNYEQYF
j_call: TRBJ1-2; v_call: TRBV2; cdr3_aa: CASSEGERYGYTF
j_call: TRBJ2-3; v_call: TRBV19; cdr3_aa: CASSIDSTDTQYF
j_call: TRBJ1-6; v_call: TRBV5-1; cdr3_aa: CASSYGDRNNSPLHF
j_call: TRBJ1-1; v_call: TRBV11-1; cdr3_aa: CASSLDPGILIEAFF
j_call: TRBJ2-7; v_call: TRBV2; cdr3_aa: CASGGGNSYEQYF
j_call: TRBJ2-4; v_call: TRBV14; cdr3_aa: CASSQTSGKAKNIQYF
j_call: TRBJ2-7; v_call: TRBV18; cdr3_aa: CASSGTGYEQYF
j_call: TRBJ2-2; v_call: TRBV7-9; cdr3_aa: CASSSRDRGTGELFF
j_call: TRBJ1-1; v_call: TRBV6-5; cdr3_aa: CASRFLGQNTEAFF
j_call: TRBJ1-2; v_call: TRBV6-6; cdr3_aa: CASRTRQGGYTF
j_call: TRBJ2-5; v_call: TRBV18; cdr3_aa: CASSPPGPLQETQYF
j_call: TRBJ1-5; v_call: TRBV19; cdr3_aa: CASSILVGTDLWQPQHF
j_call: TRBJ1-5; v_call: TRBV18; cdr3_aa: CASSPNFEGNQPQHF